One sample yielded the 18 T cell receptor beta chains listed below, sequenced in a study of immune evolution from preneoplasia to lung adenocarcinoma. Only in-frame clones appear in the TCRdb table, and some are missing; sequencing was by immunoSEQ multiplex PCR. The table records about 16,000 clones, around 88% of them present only once. The sequenced material came from FFPE invasive lung adenocarcinoma tissue. The receptors were sampled from a person aged 70 to 85 with invasive lung adenocarcinoma.

This rearrangement joins TRBV2 to TRBJ2-1; D gene unclear. Germline V gene lookup returns CDR1 SNHLY and CDR2 FYNNEI. The V and J ends lost 5 bases and 9 bases respectively, with 14 bases between them. This CDR3 is built from 13 residues. CDR3 protein: CASSPVGWGEQFF. The CDR3, as DNA: TGTGCCAGCAGTCCAGTCGGGTGGGGTGAGCAGTTCTTC.

The V and J genes are TRBV29-1 and TRBJ2-7; 8 positions match TRBD2. CDR3 size: 17 residues. The J segment lost 0 bases and the V segment lost 6 bases, leaving 16 bases of the junction unmatched. In germline, CDR1 is SQVTM, CDR2 ANQGSEA. CDR3 sequence reads: CSVLGIQGSGSSYEQYF. CDR3 coding DNA: TGCAGCGTCCTAGGAATACAGGGAAGCGGGAGCTCCTACGAGCAGTACTTC.

The chain carries TRBV30 and TRBJ1-4; D not certain. CDR3 length: 12 residues. Between the trimmed V and J ends, which lost 0 bases and 7 bases, there was a span of 6 bases. CDR1 and CDR2 (germline): GTSNPN, SVGIG (reference sequence). CDR3 region: CAWSVQGEKLFF. For the CDR3, the DNA is TGTGCCTGGAGTGTACAAGGTGAAAAACTGTTTTTT.

This clone appeared a few times. V is TRBV2 and J is TRBJ2-7; 10 bases are shared with TRBD2. V gave up 6 bases and J gave up 1 base; unmatched junction bases: 6. The germline gives CDR1 SNHLY, CDR2 FYNNEI. The CDR3 length is 15 residues. The CDR3 DNA sequence: TGTGCCAGCAGGGTCGTAGCGGGAGGTTCCTACGAGCAGTACTTC. It specifies CASRVVAGGSYEQYF.

V and J are TRBV11-2 and TRBJ2-5; 14 nucleotides line up with TRBD2. CDR1 and CDR2 from the germline V gene are SGHAT and FQNNGV. The CDR3 runs 16 residues. Losses at the gene ends were 5 bases for V and 4 bases for J; bases not matched to a gene: 6. The CDR3 DNA reads as TGTGCCAGCAGCGCCAGACTAGCGGGAGGGCCAGAGACCCAGTACTTC. Translated: CASSARLAGGPETQYF.

The chain links TRBV30 to TRBJ2-7; no firm D call. From germline, CDR1 is GTSNPN and CDR2 SVGIG (reference sequence). The V gene lost 7 bases and the J gene lost 3 bases, with 16 bases spanning the gap. This CDR3 spans 13 amino acids. Here the CDR3 reads CAFYPGPDYEQYF. CDR3 coding DNA: TGTGCCTTCTATCCCGGGCCCGACTACGAGCAGTACTTC.

The chain employs TRBV28 and TRBJ1-5; D is unclear. The CDR3 sequence is 13 residues long. Germline lookup yields CDR1 MDHEN and CDR2 SYDVKM. Trimming removed 5 bases from V and 4 bases from J, with 9 bases in between. The CDR3 nucleotides read TGTGCCAGCAGTGTGGACGGGAATCAGCCCCAGCATTTT. Encoded protein: CASSVDGNQPQHF.

The chain couples TRBV12-5 to TRBJ2-2; D unclear. The CDR3 consists of 12 residues. CDR1 LGHNT and CDR2 FRNRAP come from the germline V gene. V shed 0 bases and J shed 6 bases, with 2 bases lying between them. CDR3 sequence (DNA): TGTGCTAGTGGTTTGGTTCCCGGGGAGCTGTTTTTT. Its translation is CASGLVPGELFF.

This chain joins TRBV6-5 and TRBJ1-1; D unclear. Trimming took 2 bases from V and 1 from J, leaving 5 bases between them. CDR1 is MNHEY, CDR2 SVGAGI, per germline. This CDR3 is 13 amino acids long. The CDR3 DNA sequence: TGTGCCAGCAGTTACGGGCAGAACACTGAAGCTTTCTTT. Translation gives CASSYGQNTEAFF.

The chain links TRBV2 to TRBJ2-3; unclear D gene. The CDR3 has 13 residues. Germline CDR1 is SNHLY and CDR2 is FYNNEI. Trimming stripped 5 bases from V and 5 bases from J, with 11 bases between. The CDR3: CASSQIVRDTQYF. The CDR3 nucleotides read TGTGCCAGCAGTCAAATAGTCCGAGATACGCAGTATTTT.

This clone occurred once. The chain carries TRBV7-2 and TRBJ1-4; a weak D match, TRBD1 (6 bases). The CDR3 has 15 residues. CDR1 SGHTA and CDR2 FQGNSA come from the germline V gene. Trimming took off 5 bases at V and 2 bases at J, with 12 bases between the two ends. The CDR3 reads CASSPAGATNEKLFF. The CDR3 nucleotides read TGTGCCAGCAGCCCCGCGGGGGCTACTAATGAAAAACTGTTTTTT.

The chain is built from TRBV10-3 and TRBJ2-3; 16 nucleotides line up with TRBD2. This CDR3 comprises 17 residues. Trimming removed 2 bases from V and 4 bases from J; junction bases left unmatched: 3. Germline V gives CDR1 ENHRY, CDR2 SYGVKD. The CDR3 DNA reads TGTGCCATCAGTGAGGGGACTAGCGGGGGGGGAGCAGATACGCAGTATTTT. This codes for CAISEGTSGGGADTQYF.

V usage is TRBV28 and J usage is TRBJ1-2; no reliable D call. Per germline, CDR1 MDHEN and CDR2 SYDVKM. The CDR3 is 11 residues long. The V end was cut by 7 bases, the J end by 3 bases, with 6 bases between. CDR3 bases: TGTGCCAGCAAAACCGACTATGGCTACACCTTC. This codes for CASKTDYGYTF.

The rearrangement uses TRBV7-4 and TRBJ2-7; 7 bases line up with TRBD1. Germline V gene lookup returns CDR1 SGHVT and CDR2 SQSDAQ. CDR3 length: 12 amino acids. Trimming at V came to 5 bases and at J to 6 bases, leaving 4 bases not matched to a gene. Here the CDR3 DNA reads TGTGCCAGCAGCCTACAGGGGAGCGAGCAGTACTTC. Its translation is CASSLQGSEQYF.

The table lists this clone with a count of one. This chain connects TRBV5-1 to TRBJ2-2; D possibly corresponds to TRBD2 (5 bases). Per germline, CDR1 SGHRS and CDR2 YFSETQ. The CDR3 is 15 amino acids. The V end was cut by 2 bases, the J end by 4 bases, with 12 bases between. For the CDR3, the DNA is TGCGCCAGCAGCTTAGGCAGCCGGGGCACCGGGGAGCTGTTTTTT. Its translation: CASSLGSRGTGELFF.

The chain employs TRBV5-4 and TRBJ2-1; the D is unclear. Trimming pared 0 bases from V and 5 bases from J, leaving 6 bases between. CDR1 is SGHNT, CDR2 YYREEE, per germline (reference sequence). There are 13 residues in the CDR3. The CDR3 loop is CASSLDFDNEQFF. In DNA, the CDR3 is TGTGCCAGCAGCTTGGACTTTGACAATGAGCAGTTCTTC.

The chain uses TRBV7-3 and TRBJ2-1; 10 bases map to TRBD2. V lost 5 bases to trimming and J lost 7 bases; unmatched junction nucleotides: 11. The CDR3 has 16 amino acids. CDR1 and CDR2 (germline): SGHTA, FQGTGA. CDR3 protein: CASSPSTSGKGNEQFF. As DNA, the CDR3 is TGTGCCAGCAGCCCCTCCACTAGCGGGAAGGGGAATGAGCAGTTCTTC.

The rearrangement links TRBV6-1 to TRBJ2-3; 15 bases are a match to TRBD2. V was pared by 5 bases and J by 5 bases, with 8 bases of the junction left unmatched. The CDR3 has 17 residues. Germline CDR1 MNHNS, CDR2 SASEGT. The DNA of the CDR3 is TGTGCCAGCAGTCAAGGACTAGCGGGGGGGCATGTAGATACGCAGTATTTT. This codes for CASSQGLAGGHVDTQYF.